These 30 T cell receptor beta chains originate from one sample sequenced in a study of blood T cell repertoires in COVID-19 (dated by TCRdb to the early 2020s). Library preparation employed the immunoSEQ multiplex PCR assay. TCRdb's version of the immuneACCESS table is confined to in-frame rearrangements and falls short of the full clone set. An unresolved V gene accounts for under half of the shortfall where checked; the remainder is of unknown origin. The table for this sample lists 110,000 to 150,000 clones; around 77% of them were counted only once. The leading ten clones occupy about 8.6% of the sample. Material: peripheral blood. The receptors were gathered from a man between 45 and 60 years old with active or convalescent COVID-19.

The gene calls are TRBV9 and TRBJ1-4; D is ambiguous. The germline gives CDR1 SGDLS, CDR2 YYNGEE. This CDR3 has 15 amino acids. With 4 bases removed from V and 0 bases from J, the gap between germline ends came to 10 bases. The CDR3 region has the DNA TGTGCCAGCAGCACTCGAGATTCAACTAATGAAAAACTGTTTTTT. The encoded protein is CASSTRDSTNEKLFF.

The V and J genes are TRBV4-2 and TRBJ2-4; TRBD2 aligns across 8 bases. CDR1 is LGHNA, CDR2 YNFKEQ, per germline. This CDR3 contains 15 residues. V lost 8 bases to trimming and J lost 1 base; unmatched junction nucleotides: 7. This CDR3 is CASQAGEGAKNIQYF. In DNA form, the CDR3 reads TGTGCCAGCCAAGCGGGAGAGGGCGCCAAAAACATTCAGTACTTC.

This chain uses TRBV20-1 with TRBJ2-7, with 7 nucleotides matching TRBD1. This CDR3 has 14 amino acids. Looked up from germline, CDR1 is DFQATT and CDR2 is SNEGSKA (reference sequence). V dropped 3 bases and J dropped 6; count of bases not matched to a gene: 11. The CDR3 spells CSASFVTGLSEQYF. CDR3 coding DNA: TGCAGTGCTAGTTTTGTGACAGGGTTGTCCGAGCAGTACTTC.

The CDR3 is CASSPGSRGFPYEQYF. Here the CDR3 DNA reads TGTGCCAGCAGCCCCGGCTCCAGGGGTTTCCCCTACGAGCAGTACTTC. V is TRBV3-1 (or the pseudogene TRBV3-2) and J is TRBJ2-7; D is possibly TRBD1 (6 bases). This CDR3 is 16 amino acids long. The germline gives CDR1 LGHDT, CDR2 YNNKEL (reference sequence). V lost 4 bases and J 2 bases, leaving 18 bases between the germline ends.

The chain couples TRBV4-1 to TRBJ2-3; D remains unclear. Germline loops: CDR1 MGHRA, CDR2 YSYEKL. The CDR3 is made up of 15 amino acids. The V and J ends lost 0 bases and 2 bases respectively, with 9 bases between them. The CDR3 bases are TGCGCCAGCAGCCAAGATCGCGGATCCACAGATACGCAGTATTTT. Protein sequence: CASSQDRGSTDTQYF.

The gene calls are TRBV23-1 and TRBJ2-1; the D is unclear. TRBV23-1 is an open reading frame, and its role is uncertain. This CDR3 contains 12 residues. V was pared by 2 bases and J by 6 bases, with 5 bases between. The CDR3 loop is CASSQPLNEQFF. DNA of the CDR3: TGCGCCAGCAGTCAACCCCTCAATGAGCAGTTCTTC.

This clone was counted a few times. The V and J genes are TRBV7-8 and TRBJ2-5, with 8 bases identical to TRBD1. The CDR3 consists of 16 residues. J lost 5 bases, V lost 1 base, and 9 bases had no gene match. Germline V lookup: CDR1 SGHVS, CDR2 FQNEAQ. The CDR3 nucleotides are TGTGCCAGCAGCTTAGGGTGGGACAGGAAGTCTGAGACCCAGTACTTC. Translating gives CASSLGWDRKSETQYF.

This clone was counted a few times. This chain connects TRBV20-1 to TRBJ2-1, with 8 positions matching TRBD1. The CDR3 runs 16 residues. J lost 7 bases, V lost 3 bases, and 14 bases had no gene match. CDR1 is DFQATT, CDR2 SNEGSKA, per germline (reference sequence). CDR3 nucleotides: TGCAGTGCTAGTGAACCAGGGGGCTATTTCATGAATGAGCAGTTCTTC. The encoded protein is CSASEPGGYFMNEQFF.

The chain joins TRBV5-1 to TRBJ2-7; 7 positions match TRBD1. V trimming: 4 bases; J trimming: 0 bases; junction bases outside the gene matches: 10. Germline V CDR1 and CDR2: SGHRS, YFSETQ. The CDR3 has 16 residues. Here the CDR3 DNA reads TGCGCCAGCAGCCAAAACAGGGGTTCTACCTCCTACGAGCAGTACTTC. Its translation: CASSQNRGSTSYEQYF.

The chain's CDR3 is CATSRDGGPGEKLFF. CDR3 coding DNA: TGTGCCACCAGCCGCGACGGGGGGCCCGGTGAAAAACTGTTTTTT. The rearrangement joins TRBV15 to TRBJ1-4, with D possibly TRBD1 on 6 matching bases. The CDR3 runs 15 residues. Germline loops: CDR1 LNHNV, CDR2 YYDKDF (reference sequence). Between the trimmed V and J ends, which lost 5 bases and 7 bases, there was a span of 17 bases.

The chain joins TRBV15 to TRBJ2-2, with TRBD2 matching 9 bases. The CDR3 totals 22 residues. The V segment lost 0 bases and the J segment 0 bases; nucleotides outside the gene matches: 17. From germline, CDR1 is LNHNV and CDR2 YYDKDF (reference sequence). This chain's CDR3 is CATSRDQGGLAQRPPNTGELFF. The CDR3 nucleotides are TGTGCCACCAGCAGAGATCAGGGCGGACTAGCGCAACGCCCTCCGAACACCGGGGAGCTGTTTTTT. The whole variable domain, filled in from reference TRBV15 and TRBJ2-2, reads DAMVIQNPRYQVTQFGKPVTLSCSQTLNHNVMYWYQQKSSQAPKLLFHYYDKDFNNEADTPDNFQSRRPNTSFCFLDIRSPGLGDTAMYLCATSRDQGGLAQRPPNTGELFFGEGSRLTVL.

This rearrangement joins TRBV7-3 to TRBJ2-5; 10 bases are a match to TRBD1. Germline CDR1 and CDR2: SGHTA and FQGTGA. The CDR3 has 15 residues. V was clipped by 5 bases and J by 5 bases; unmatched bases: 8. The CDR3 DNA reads TGTGCCAGCAGCCTCTCTGGGACAGGGGTGGAGACCCAGTACTTC. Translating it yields CASSLSGTGVETQYF.

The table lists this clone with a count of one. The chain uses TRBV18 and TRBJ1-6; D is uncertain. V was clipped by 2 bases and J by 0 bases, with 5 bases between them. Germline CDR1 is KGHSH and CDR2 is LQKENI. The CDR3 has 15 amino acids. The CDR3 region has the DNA TGTGCCAGCTCACCAGAGAGCTCCTATAATTCACCCCTCCACTTT. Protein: CASSPESSYNSPLHF.

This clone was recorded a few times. CDR3 residues: CASSAKTSASYEQYF. CDR3 DNA: TGTGCCAGCAGCGCGAAAACTAGCGCTTCCTACGAGCAGTACTTC. V is TRBV11-2 and J is TRBJ2-7; TRBD2 agrees at 7 bases. J was trimmed by 1 base and V by 5 bases; bases with no gene match: 8. The CDR3 is 15 residues long. The germline CDR1 and CDR2 sequences are SGHAT and FQNNGV.

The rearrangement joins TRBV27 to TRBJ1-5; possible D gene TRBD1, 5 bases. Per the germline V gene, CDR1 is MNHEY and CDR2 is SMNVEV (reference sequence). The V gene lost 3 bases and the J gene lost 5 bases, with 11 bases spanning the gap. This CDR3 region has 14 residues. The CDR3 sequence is CASSFRQNYQPQHF. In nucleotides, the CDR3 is TGTGCCAGCAGTTTTAGACAGAACTATCAGCCCCAGCATTTT.

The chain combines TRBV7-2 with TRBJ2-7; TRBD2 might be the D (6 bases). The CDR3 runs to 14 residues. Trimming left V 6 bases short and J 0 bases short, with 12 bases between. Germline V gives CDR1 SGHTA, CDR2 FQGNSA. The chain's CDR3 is CASSRDWTSYEQYF. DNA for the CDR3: TGTGCCAGCAGTCGGGACTGGACCTCCTACGAGCAGTACTTC.

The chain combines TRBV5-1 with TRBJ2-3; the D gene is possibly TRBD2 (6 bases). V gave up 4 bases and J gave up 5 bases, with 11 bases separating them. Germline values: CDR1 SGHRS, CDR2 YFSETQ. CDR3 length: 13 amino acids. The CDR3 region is CASSGGDQDTQYF. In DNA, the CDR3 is TGCGCCAGCAGCGGAGGGGACCAAGATACGCAGTATTTT.

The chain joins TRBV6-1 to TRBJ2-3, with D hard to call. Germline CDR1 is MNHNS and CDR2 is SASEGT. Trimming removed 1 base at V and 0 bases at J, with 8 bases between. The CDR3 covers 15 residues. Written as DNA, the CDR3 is TGTGCCAGCAGTGAAGGGCCCCTGAGCACAGATACGCAGTATTTT. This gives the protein CASSEGPLSTDTQYF.

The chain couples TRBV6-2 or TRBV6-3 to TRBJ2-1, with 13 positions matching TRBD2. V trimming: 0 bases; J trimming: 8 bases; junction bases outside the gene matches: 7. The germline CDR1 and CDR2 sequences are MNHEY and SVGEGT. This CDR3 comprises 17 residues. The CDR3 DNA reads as TGTGCCAGCAGTTACTCGACCACTAGCGGGAGGGCCGATGAGCAGTTCTTC. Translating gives CASSYSTTSGRADEQFF.

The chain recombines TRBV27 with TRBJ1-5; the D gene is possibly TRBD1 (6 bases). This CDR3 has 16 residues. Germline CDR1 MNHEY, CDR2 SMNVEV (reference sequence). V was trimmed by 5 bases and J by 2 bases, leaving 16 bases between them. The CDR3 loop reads CASSPWGGGGNQPQHF. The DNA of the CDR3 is TGTGCCAGCAGTCCCTGGGGAGGGGGGGGCAATCAGCCCCAGCATTTT.

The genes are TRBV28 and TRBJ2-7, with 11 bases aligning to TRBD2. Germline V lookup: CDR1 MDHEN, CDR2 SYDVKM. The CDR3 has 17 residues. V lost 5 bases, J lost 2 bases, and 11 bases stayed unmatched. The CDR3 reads CASSTHELAGATYEQYF. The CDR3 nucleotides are TGTGCCAGCAGTACCCACGAACTAGCGGGAGCGACCTACGAGCAGTACTTC.

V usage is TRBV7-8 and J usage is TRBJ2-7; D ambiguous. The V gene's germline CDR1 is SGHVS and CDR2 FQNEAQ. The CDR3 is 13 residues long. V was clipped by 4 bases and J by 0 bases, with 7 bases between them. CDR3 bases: TGTGCCAGCAGCTCTAGTGTCTCCTACGAGCAGTACTTC. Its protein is CASSSSVSYEQYF.

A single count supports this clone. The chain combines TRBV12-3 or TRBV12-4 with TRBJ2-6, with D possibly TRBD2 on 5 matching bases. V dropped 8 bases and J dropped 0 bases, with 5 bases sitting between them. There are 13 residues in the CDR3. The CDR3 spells CASDYSGANVLTF. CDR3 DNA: TGTGCCAGCGACTACTCTGGGGCCAACGTCCTGACTTTC.

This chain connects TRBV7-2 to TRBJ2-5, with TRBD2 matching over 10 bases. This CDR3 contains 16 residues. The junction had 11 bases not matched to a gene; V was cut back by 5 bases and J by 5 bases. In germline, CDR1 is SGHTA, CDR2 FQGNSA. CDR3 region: CASSLWTSGPRETQYF. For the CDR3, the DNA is TGTGCCAGCAGCCTCTGGACTAGCGGTCCGAGGGAGACCCAGTACTTC.

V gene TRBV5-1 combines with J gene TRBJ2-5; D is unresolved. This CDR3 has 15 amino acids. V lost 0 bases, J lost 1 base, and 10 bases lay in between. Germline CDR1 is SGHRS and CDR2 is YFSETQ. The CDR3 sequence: CASSLEQPSQETQYF. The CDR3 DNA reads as TGCGCCAGCAGCTTGGAACAGCCATCCCAAGAGACCCAGTACTTC.

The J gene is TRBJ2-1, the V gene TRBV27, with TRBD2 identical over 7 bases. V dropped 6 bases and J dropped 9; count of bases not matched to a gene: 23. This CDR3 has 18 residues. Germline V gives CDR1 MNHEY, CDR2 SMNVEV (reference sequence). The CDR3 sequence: CASSPLGFSSGNWGEQFF. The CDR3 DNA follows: TGTGCCAGCAGCCCTCTCGGCTTTTCGAGCGGGAATTGGGGTGAGCAGTTCTTC.

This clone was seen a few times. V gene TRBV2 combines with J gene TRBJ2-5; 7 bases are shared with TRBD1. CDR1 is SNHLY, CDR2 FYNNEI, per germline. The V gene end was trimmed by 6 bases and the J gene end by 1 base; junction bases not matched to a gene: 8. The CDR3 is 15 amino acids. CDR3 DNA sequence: TGTGCCAGCAGGGGTTTTGACAGGGCCCAAGAGACCCAGTACTTC. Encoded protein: CASRGFDRAQETQYF.

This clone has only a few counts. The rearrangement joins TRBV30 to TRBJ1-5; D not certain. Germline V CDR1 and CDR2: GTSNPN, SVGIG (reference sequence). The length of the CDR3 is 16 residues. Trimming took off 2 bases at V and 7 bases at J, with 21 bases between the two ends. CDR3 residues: CAWSPSEGAGRQPQHF. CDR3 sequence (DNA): TGTGCCTGGAGTCCCTCGGAGGGAGCTGGTCGGCAGCCCCAGCATTTT.

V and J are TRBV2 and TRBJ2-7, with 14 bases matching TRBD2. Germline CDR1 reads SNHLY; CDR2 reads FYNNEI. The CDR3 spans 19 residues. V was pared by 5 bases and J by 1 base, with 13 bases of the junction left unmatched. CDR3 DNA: TGTGCCAGCAGTCTGAACCCCGGGACTAGCGGGAGTGGGTCCTACGAGCAGTACTTC. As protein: CASSLNPGTSGSGSYEQYF.

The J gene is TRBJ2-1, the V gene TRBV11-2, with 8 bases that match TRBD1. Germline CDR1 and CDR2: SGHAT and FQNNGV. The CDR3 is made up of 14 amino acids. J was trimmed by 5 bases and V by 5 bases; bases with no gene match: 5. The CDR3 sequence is CASSQTGVDNEQFF. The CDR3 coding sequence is TGTGCCAGCAGCCAGACAGGGGTGGACAATGAGCAGTTCTTC.